Each of the 27 T cell receptor beta chains below was sequenced from the same sample in a study of OX40 agonist ivuxolimab in advanced cancers. Libraries were made using the immunoSEQ multiplex PCR assay. Not all clones reach the TCRdb copy of this immuneACCESS table, which keeps in-frame sequences only. Checked studies attribute under half of the gap to unresolved V genes and leave the rest unexplained. This sample has 66,000 or so clones in its table, and approximately 81% of those were observed once. Roughly 0.47% of the sample goes to the ten largest clones. Sample: CD4+ or CD8+ T cells sorted from blood, taken in a trial of the OX40 agonist ivuxolimab. All receptors derive from an adult with an advanced solid tumor such as melanoma, head and neck, liver or kidney cancer.

In this sample, this clone turned up a few times. This sequence joins TRBV5-1 and TRBJ1-2; TRBD1 matches 8 bases. CDR1 SGHRS and CDR2 YFSETQ come from the germline V gene. The CDR3 extends over 14 amino acids. With V trimmed by 1 base and J by 6 bases, 5 bases remained unmatched. The CDR3 loop is CASSLNRGEDGYTF. CDR3 nucleotides: TGCGCCAGCAGCTTGAACAGGGGGGAGGATGGCTACACCTTC.

This rearrangement joins TRBV2 to TRBJ1-1; TRBD1 agrees at 8 bases. Germline trimming cut 5 bases from V and 4 bases from J; bases unmatched to any gene: 6. CDR3 size: 14 residues. Germline V CDR1 and CDR2: SNHLY, FYNNEI. CDR3 in DNA: TGTGCCAGCAGTCCGATAACAGGGGGCACTGAAGCTTTCTTT. It yields the protein CASSPITGGTEAFF.

V is TRBV6-1 and J is TRBJ1-1; D not resolved. Trimming pared 4 bases from V and 4 bases from J, leaving 13 bases between. Germline CDR1 and CDR2: MNHNS and SASEGT. The CDR3 is made up of 14 amino acids. The CDR3 reads CASSAGPSGTEAFF. The CDR3 nucleotides are TGTGCCAGCAGTGCCGGGCCTTCTGGCACTGAAGCTTTCTTT.

The chain carries TRBV27 and TRBJ2-3; TRBD2 might be the D (6 bases). The CDR3 is 16 amino acids. V lost 7 bases, J lost 1 base, and 18 bases lay in between. The germline CDR1 and CDR2 sequences are MNHEY and SMNVEV (reference sequence). DNA for the CDR3: TGTGCCAGCACCCCACGGGGGTTGTGGGGCACAGATACGCAGTATTTT. It specifies CASTPRGLWGTDTQYF.

The chain has TRBV11-2 and TRBJ2-1, with D unresolved. From germline, CDR1 is SGHAT and CDR2 FQNNGV. The CDR3 loop spans 16 amino acids. The V and J ends lost 0 bases and 10 bases respectively, with 19 bases between them. In DNA, the CDR3 is TGTGCCAGCAGCTTAGAAAGTCCGACCACTTCCTCCGAGCAGTTCTTC. Translated, it gives CASSLESPTTSSEQFF.

This rearrangement joins TRBV7-9 to TRBJ2-1; 10 bases fit TRBD2. Germline CDR1 reads SEHNR; CDR2 reads FQNEAQ (reference sequence). The CDR3 is 15 amino acids. The V and J ends lost 7 bases and 8 bases, in that order; junction bases with no gene match: 11. The CDR3 region has the DNA TGTGCCAGCAACCAAGCGGGAGGGGTTTTCGATGAGCAGTTCTTC. Its protein is CASNQAGGVFDEQFF.

This clone was detected only once. The rearrangement uses TRBV10-3 and TRBJ2-1; TRBD2 agrees at 10 bases. Germline V lookup: CDR1 ENHRY, CDR2 SYGVKD. The junction had 4 bases not matched to a gene; V was cut back by 5 bases and J by 0 bases. CDR3 size: 16 residues. CDR3 sequence (DNA): TGTGCCATCAGTAAACTAGCGGGGAGCTCCTACAATGAGCAGTTCTTC. This encodes CAISKLAGSSYNEQFF.

The chain carries TRBV18 and TRBJ1-3; D is unresolved. Germline lookup yields CDR1 KGHSH and CDR2 LQKENI. CDR3 size: 15 residues. V was clipped by 3 bases and J by 3 bases, with 12 bases between them. The chain's CDR3 is CASSPLNEYGNTIYF. The CDR3 DNA sequence: TGTGCCAGCTCACCTCTGAACGAGTATGGAAACACCATATATTTT.

This clone was seen only once. The chain joins TRBV30 to TRBJ1-5, with D uncertain. CDR3 length equals 14 residues. Germline V gene sequence: CDR1 GTSNPN, CDR2 SVGIG (reference sequence). V shed 2 bases and J shed 0 bases, with 8 bases lying between them. The CDR3 region has the DNA TGTGCCTGGAGTTCCTGGGGTAGCAATCAGCCCCAGCATTTT. Translating it yields CAWSSWGSNQPQHF.

Worth noting for this clone: One end of the junction varies from germline; a read error may be responsible. This chain joins TRBV13 and TRBJ2-5; D tentatively reads TRBD1 or TRBD2 (5 bases each). This CDR3 has 17 amino acids. Germline-derived CDR1 and CDR2 are PRHDT and FYEKMQ (reference sequence). The CDR3 loop is CASSIGRGAGLQETQYF. CDR3 nucleotides: TGTGCCAGCAGCATAGGGAGAGGGGCAGGGTTACAAGAGACCCAGTACTTC.

The chain is built from TRBV19 and TRBJ1-1; D uncertain. This CDR3 contains 15 residues. Trimming pared 3 bases from V and 1 base from J, leaving 12 bases between. Germline CDR1 is LNHDA and CDR2 is SQIVND (reference sequence). In DNA, the CDR3 is TGTGCCAGTAGTATCGCTTGGCAGACGAACACTGAAGCTTTCTTT. This gives the protein CASSIAWQTNTEAFF.

J is TRBJ1-3 and V is TRBV19; 8 bases line up with TRBD1. CDR3 length: 14 residues. Germline CDR1 LNHDA, CDR2 SQIVND (reference sequence). The ends lost 8 bases at V and 4 bases at J; junction bases unmatched: 7. The CDR3 region has the DNA TGTGCCAGTCTTCCCGGACAGGGCGGAAACACCATATATTTT. It translates to CASLPGQGGNTIYF. Using reference TRBV19 and TRBJ1-3 for the parts outside the CDR3, the full variable domain is DGGITQSPKYLFRKEGQNVTLSCEQNLNHDAMYWYRQDPGQGLRLIYYSQIVNDFQKGDIAEGYSVSREKKESFPLTVTSAQKNPTAFYLCASLPGQGGNTIYFGEGSWLTVV.

V usage is TRBV19 and J usage is TRBJ1-5; D unresolved. This CDR3 contains 14 residues. V was clipped by 6 bases and J by 5 bases, with 14 bases between them. CDR1 and CDR2 (germline): LNHDA, SQIVND (reference sequence). The CDR3 DNA is TGTGCCAGTAGCGACCGGATGAACTATCAGCCCCAGCATTTT. Its protein product is CASSDRMNYQPQHF.

This chain links TRBV5-6 with TRBJ1-5; a possible D gene is TRBD1 (6 bases). This CDR3 comprises 14 residues. The V gene lost 4 bases and the J gene lost 6 bases, with 14 bases spanning the gap. Germline V gene lookup returns CDR1 SGHDT and CDR2 YYEEEE. CDR3 residues: CASSTQGSSQPQHF. As DNA, the CDR3 is TGTGCCAGCAGCACCCAGGGGTCTAGTCAGCCCCAGCATTTT.

This chain links TRBV5-6 with TRBJ2-5, with D perhaps TRBD1 (6 bases). With 2 bases removed from V and 4 bases from J, the gap between germline ends came to 12 bases. Germline CDR1 and CDR2: SGHDT and YYEEEE. The CDR3 runs 14 residues. CDR3 sequence (DNA): TGTGCCAGCAGCTTCGCCACAGGGAGAGAGACCCAGTACTTC. Translating it yields CASSFATGRETQYF.

The chain is built from TRBV4-2 and TRBJ2-3, with a possible D match to TRBD2 (6 bases). Germline V lookup: CDR1 LGHNA, CDR2 YNFKEQ. This CDR3 contains 15 residues. Trimming left V 3 bases short and J 1 base short, with 11 bases between. The CDR3 here is CASSHGSGRTDTQYF. In nucleotides, the CDR3 is TGTGCCAGCAGCCACGGTAGCGGCCGCACAGATACGCAGTATTTT.

DNA for the CDR3: TGTGCCAGCAGCTTAAGCAGGAACACTGAAGCTTTCTTT. The encoded protein is CASSLSRNTEAFF. V usage is TRBV7-8 and J usage is TRBJ1-1; D unresolved. Trimming took off 2 bases at V and 1 base at J, with 5 bases between the two ends. CDR1 and CDR2 from the germline V gene are SGHVS and FQNEAQ. CDR3 length equals 13 residues. Variable domain in full (rest from reference TRBV7-8 and TRBJ1-1): GAGVSQSPRYKVAKRGQDVALRCDPISGHVSLFWYQQALGQGPEFLTYFQNEAQLDKSGLPSDRFFAERPEGSVSTLKIQRTQQEDSAVYLCASSLSRNTEAFFGQGTRLTVV.

V gene TRBV18 combines with J gene TRBJ1-1; 9 nucleotides line up with TRBD1. Trimming cost V 1 base and J 4 bases; bases outside gene matches: 10. This CDR3 has 17 amino acids. Per the germline V gene, CDR1 is KGHSH and CDR2 is LQKENI. CDR3 DNA sequence: TGTGCCAGCTCACCACGATTGCCCACACAGGGGGCCACTGAAGCTTTCTTT. Its protein is CASSPRLPTQGATEAFF.

This clone was recorded once. This sequence joins TRBV2 and TRBJ2-5; 13 positions match TRBD2. Germline-derived CDR1 and CDR2 are SNHLY and FYNNEI. J gave up 5 bases and V 4 bases, and 1 base lay outside the gene matches. The CDR3 is 14 amino acids. CDR3 amino acids: CASSVTSGRETQYF. DNA of the CDR3: TGTGCCAGCAGTGTGACTAGCGGGAGGGAGACCCAGTACTTC.

The V gene is TRBV5-1, the J gene TRBJ1-2; D gene unclear. This CDR3 comprises 15 residues. CDR1 is SGHRS and CDR2 is YFSETQ in the germline V gene. V lost 0 bases to trimming and J lost 7 bases, with 16 bases between them. DNA for the CDR3: TGCGCCAGCAGCTTGGATCCGGGGTTGGCTGGTGGCTACACCTTC. Translation: CASSLDPGLAGGYTF.

The chain uses TRBV6-5 and TRBJ2-1; a possible D gene is TRBD1 (5 bases). The length of the CDR3 is 15 residues. The V end was cut by 4 bases, the J end by 7 bases, with 17 bases between. Germline CDR1 MNHEY, CDR2 SVGAGI. The CDR3 here is CASSSFRQGWNEQFF. CDR3 nucleotides: TGTGCCAGCAGTTCCTTTCGGCAGGGCTGGAATGAGCAGTTCTTC.

The chain carries TRBV27 and TRBJ2-3, with 12 bases fitting TRBD1. CDR3 length equals 17 residues. Germline V lookup: CDR1 MNHEY, CDR2 SMNVEV (reference sequence). Trimming took 2 bases from V and 4 from J; bases not matched to a gene: 7. The CDR3 nucleotides are TGTGCCAGCAGTTTAAAGGCCGGGACAGGGGGCGCAGATACGCAGTATTTT. This codes for CASSLKAGTGGADTQYF.

The sample holds many counts of this clone. Additional DNA sequences in this sample encode the identical CDR3. The CDR3 coding sequence is TGTGCCAGCAGTTTTACCACCGGGGAGCTGTTTTTT. This sequence encodes CASSFTTGELFF. The chain uses TRBV27 and TRBJ2-2; no firm D call. The CDR3 contains 12 residues. Germline V gene data show CDR1 as MNHEY and CDR2 as SMNVEV (reference sequence). V lost 3 bases to trimming and J lost 4 bases, with 3 bases between them.

The V gene is TRBV4-2, the J gene TRBJ2-3; tentatively, D is TRBD2 (6 bases). CDR3 length: 13 residues. Between the trimmed V and J ends, which lost 0 bases and 6 bases, there was a span of 7 bases. Germline lookup yields CDR1 LGHNA and CDR2 YNFKEQ. Written as DNA, the CDR3 is TGTGCCAGCAGCCAAGATGGGGGGGATACGCAGTATTTT. Translated: CASSQDGGDTQYF.

The rearrangement uses TRBV28 and TRBJ2-7; 10 bases map to TRBD2. The CDR3 is made up of 17 amino acids. Germline CDR1 and CDR2: MDHEN and SYDVKM. The junction had 11 bases not matched to a gene; V was cut back by 1 base and J by 5 bases. In DNA form, the CDR3 reads TGTGCCAGCAGTTTATCCTCCCTAGCGGGAGTTCACCACGAGCAGTACTTC. This sequence encodes CASSLSSLAGVHHEQYF.

This rearrangement joins TRBV19 to TRBJ1-5, with 8 bases matching TRBD1. Germline V lookup: CDR1 LNHDA, CDR2 SQIVND (reference sequence). J lost 0 bases, V lost 8 bases, and 6 bases had no gene match. The CDR3 has 15 amino acids. In nucleotides, the CDR3 is TGTGCCAGTGCCGGGACAGGACATAGCAATCAGCCCCAGCATTTT. Its protein product is CASAGTGHSNQPQHF.

This rearrangement joins TRBV6-6 to TRBJ2-7; D not resolved. The CDR3 is made up of 14 amino acids. From germline, CDR1 is MNHNY and CDR2 SVGAGI (reference sequence). Between the trimmed V and J ends, which lost 7 bases and 2 bases, there was a span of 15 bases. The CDR3 DNA reads TGTGCCAGCACTAAGGCCGAACCCCCCTACGAGCAGTACTTC. Translating gives CASTKAEPPYEQYF.